The entry below describes one TCR beta chain. These data come from a study of blood T cell repertoires in COVID-19. About the study: Sites across the United States, Italy and Spain contributed samples from acute and convalescent COVID-19. Sources were T cells, B-cell-depleted T cells, or PBMCs; the material itself was cDNA or gDNA.

In the study's own analysis: For nucleated cells, counts were estimated from reference gene primer amplification. TCRdb's copy holds only in-frame clones and misses some; the assay was immunoSEQ multiplex PCR. V and J calls and clone size come straight from that table; D and trimming were deduced from the DNA. The sample records 29,000 or so clones, 92% being singletons. Germline lookup yields CDR1 SGHVS and CDR2 FNYEAQ. Trimming at V came to 5 bases and at J to 3 bases, leaving 6 bases not matched to a gene. This CDR3 contains 15 residues. This clonotype was sampled from a man over 45 with active COVID-19. The sample consisted of peripheral blood. J is TRBJ2-7 and V is TRBV7-6; 11 bases map to TRBD2. CDR3 bases: TGTGCCAGCAGCCCTAGCGGGAGGTACGGCTACGAGCAGTACTTC. Its translation is CASSPSGRYGYEQYF.